This T cell receptor beta chain was identified during a study of identifying expanded T cells in peripheral blood. Remarks on this clone: As yet, its antigen is unknown.

The data were produced by immunoSEQ multiplex PCR, yet TCRdb's version contains in-frame clones alone and is incomplete. The sample lists 90,000 to 95,000 clones; 88% were seen once. This CDR3 is built from 15 residues. From germline, CDR1 is SGHDN and CDR2 FVKESK. The V segment lost 6 bases and the J segment 2 bases; nucleotides outside the gene matches: 8. Findings and caveats of the study: Clone count variance between roughly two-week samples rose with total template count.

The chain recombines TRBV14 with TRBJ2-3, with TRBD2 matching 7 bases. The sequenced material came from blood. The sequence was collected from a person aged 18-69 years in good health. The CDR3: CASRPPGGFTDTQYF. Written as DNA, the CDR3 is TGTGCCAGCAGACCTCCCGGGGGGTTCACAGATACGCAGTATTTT.